Below are 31 T cell receptor beta chains sequenced from a single sample in a study of regulatory T cells in long-lasting Graves disease. Library construction for TCR beta used iRepertoire HTBI primers and Arm-PCR of CDR3 regions. From the multiplex PCR reads, TCRdb called clonotypes with MiXCR, one entry per CDR3 protein. The sample yields some 370,000 distinct CDR3 sequences, 20% seen once. Sample time point: persistent/refractory GD, antithyroid drugs over 5 years with positive TRAb. Extracted PBMC RNA gave rise to the TCR library. The specimen comprised peripheral blood mononuclear cells (PBMCs), sampled when the disease was refractory, from a patient treated with antithyroid drugs. These receptors were collected from a female donor with Graves disease.

Ten or more counts support this clonotype. The chain recombines TRBV10-1 with TRBJ2-7, with a possible D match to TRBD1 (7 bases). The V gene's germline CDR1 is WNHNN and CDR2 SYGVQD (reference sequence). CDR3 length equals 14 residues. The ends were cut back, 6 bases at V and 6 bases at J, with 18 bases in the middle. In nucleotides, the CDR3 is TGCGCCAGCAGACCGCGACAGGGACTCCGCGAGCAGTACTTC. Translating it yields CASRPRQGLREQYF.

This clonotype appeared many times. The rearrangement uses TRBV2 and TRBJ2-7; D may be TRBD1 (6 bases). The germline gives CDR1 SNHLY, CDR2 FYNNEI. The CDR3 spans 12 residues. V shed 8 bases and J shed 3 bases, with 11 bases lying between them. The CDR3 reads CASAGQIYEQYF. The DNA for the CDR3 is TGTGCCAGCGCCGGACAGATCTACGAGCAGTACTTC.

This clonotype was detected a few times. The chain uses TRBV18 and TRBJ1-4, with unresolved D. CDR3 size: 14 residues. Trimming removed 3 bases at V and 5 bases at J, with 10 bases between. In germline, CDR1 is KGHSH, CDR2 LQKENI. The CDR3: CASSPVATNEKLFF. CDR3 bases: TGTGCCAGCTCACCGGTGGCGACGAATGAAAAACTGTTTTTT.

This clonotype came up a few times. The genes are TRBV5-6 and TRBJ1-6; TRBD1 aligns across 7 bases. The V gene's germline CDR1 is SGHDT and CDR2 YYEEEE. J was trimmed by 8 bases and V by 5 bases; bases with no gene match: 7. The CDR3 is 14 residues long. The DNA for the CDR3 is TGTGCCAGCAGAAGGGGGCCTTTGGATTCACCCCTCCACTTT. This gives the protein CASRRGPLDSPLHF.

This clonotype was recorded many times. The chain has TRBV12-3 or TRBV12-4 and TRBJ1-1, with D possibly being TRBD1 (6 bases). The CDR3 has 19 amino acids. V gave up 6 bases and J gave up 2 bases, with 28 bases separating them. CDR3 amino acids: CASRHARTGSPGGNTEAFF. For the CDR3, the DNA is TGTGCCAGCAGACATGCCCGAACAGGGTCGCCTGGTGGTAACACTGAAGCTTTCTTT.

This chain joins TRBV19 and TRBJ2-7, with a tentative D call TRBD2 (6 bases). Trimming removed 3 bases from V and 4 bases from J, with 25 bases in between. CDR1 and CDR2 (germline): LNHDA, SQIVND (reference sequence). This CDR3 region has 18 residues. This chain's CDR3 is CASSIKSDQGRDSYEQYF. The CDR3 coding sequence is TGTGCCAGTAGTATTAAGTCAGACCAGGGCCGGGACTCTTACGAGCAGTACTTC.

The sample holds many counts of this clonotype. The chain carries TRBV7-2 and TRBJ2-7; the D is unclear. This CDR3 has 12 residues. The germline CDR1 and CDR2 sequences are SGHTA and FQGNSA. V was clipped by 0 bases and J by 2 bases, with 2 bases between them. The CDR3 DNA is TGTGCCAGCAGCTTAGCCGCCTACGAGCAGTACTTC. Encoded protein: CASSLAAYEQYF.

V and J are TRBV6-1 and TRBJ2-7; 8 positions match TRBD1. Germline-derived CDR1 and CDR2 are MNHNS and SASEGT. The CDR3 is 13 residues long. Germline trimming cut 7 bases from V and 2 bases from J; bases unmatched to any gene: 4. This chain's CDR3 is CASKPGQAYEQYF. The CDR3 DNA follows: TGTGCCAGCAAACCGGGACAGGCCTACGAGCAGTACTTC.

At least ten counts were recorded for this clonotype. The CDR3 DNA is TGTGCCAGCAGCTTAGCGGCGGGTGGTAATCAGCCCCAGCATTTT. As protein: CASSLAAGGNQPQHF. This chain connects TRBV7-2 to TRBJ1-5; D uncertain. The CDR3 contains 15 residues. The V gene lost 0 bases and the J gene lost 4 bases, with 10 bases spanning the gap. Germline V gene data show CDR1 as SGHTA and CDR2 as FQGNSA.

This clonotype was seen a few times. V gene TRBV24-1 combines with J gene TRBJ1-1; D gene unclear. The CDR3 sequence is 11 residues long. Per the germline V gene, CDR1 is KGHDR and CDR2 is SFDVKD. Between the trimmed V and J ends, which lost 9 bases and 5 bases, there was a span of 9 bases. The CDR3 DNA reads as TGTGCCACCCTAATAGGGACTGAAGCTTTCTTT. Amino acids: CATLIGTEAFF.

The V and J genes are TRBV18 and TRBJ1-4; 7 nucleotides align to TRBD1. Germline V gives CDR1 KGHSH, CDR2 LQKENI. The CDR3 length is 16 residues. V lost 6 bases and J lost 5; bases outside the gene matches: 12. CDR3 loop: CASSLREGQINEKLFF. The CDR3 coding sequence is TGTGCCAGCTCCCTGCGGGAGGGACAGATAAATGAAAAACTGTTTTTT.

The chain has TRBV19 and TRBJ1-5; TRBD1 aligns across 10 bases. Germline V gene lookup returns CDR1 LNHDA and CDR2 SQIVND (reference sequence). The CDR3 runs to 15 residues. Germline trimming cut 11 bases from V and 4 bases from J; bases unmatched to any gene: 11. CDR3 residues: CASAGDRGLNQPQHF. In DNA, the CDR3 is TGTGCCTCGGCAGGGGACAGGGGCCTTAATCAGCCCCAGCATTTT.

This clonotype was recorded many times. V and J are TRBV6-2 or TRBV6-3 and TRBJ1-2; 7 nucleotides agree with TRBD1. CDR1 is MNHEY, CDR2 SVGEGT, per germline. Losses at the gene ends were 4 bases for V and 6 bases for J; bases not matched to a gene: 8. CDR3 size: 14 residues. The CDR3: CASSLRGLSHGYTF. The CDR3 nucleotides are TGTGCCAGCAGTTTGAGGGGGCTCTCCCATGGCTACACCTTC.

Here the CDR3 DNA reads TGTGCCAGTAGTATGGGTACAGGTTTCTACGAGCAGTACTTC. Its translation is CASSMGTGFYEQYF. This chain joins TRBV19 and TRBJ2-7, with D possibly matching TRBD1 (5 bases). Germline CDR1 and CDR2: LNHDA and SQIVND (reference sequence). Trimming removed 3 bases from V and 3 bases from J, with 12 bases in between. This CDR3 has 14 residues.

The V gene is TRBV10-1, the J gene TRBJ2-7, with unresolved D. CDR1 is WNHNN and CDR2 is SYGVQD in the germline V gene (reference sequence). Trimming took 7 bases from V and 2 from J, leaving 6 bases between them. This CDR3 contains 11 residues. This CDR3 is CASTDTYEQYF. The CDR3 coding sequence is TGCGCCAGCACCGACACCTACGAGCAGTACTTC.

This clonotype was seen a handful of times. This may arise from a read error, as a much more abundant clone is one base away. The rearrangement uses TRBV6-1 and TRBJ2-7; tentative D call: TRBD1 (5 bases). The CDR3 sequence is 11 residues long. Per the germline V gene, CDR1 is MNHNS and CDR2 is SASEGT. The CDR3 region has the DNA TGTGCCAGCGGCAGGGTCCACGAGCAGCACTTC. Residues: CASGRVHEQHF.

As concerns this clonotype: One base away lies a much larger clone, so this may be a sequencing read error. The V gene is TRBV7-9, the J gene TRBJ2-5; a possible D gene is TRBD2 (6 bases). Looked up from germline, CDR1 is SEHNR and CDR2 is FQNEAQ (reference sequence). This CDR3 has 15 residues. CDR3 coding DNA: TGTGCCGGCAGCTTATACCCGGGGGTCTCGGAGACCCAGTACTTC. It encodes CAGSLYPGVSETQYF. Combining the CDR3 with reference TRBV7-9 and TRBJ2-5 gives the whole variable domain DTGVSQNPRHKITKRGQNVTFRCDPISEHNRLYWYRQTLGQGPEFLTYFQNEAQLEKSRLLSDRFSAERPKGSFSTLEIQRTEQGDSAMYLCAGSLYPGVSETQYFGPGTRLLVL.

This clonotype has a count of ten or more. The chain is built from TRBV27 and TRBJ2-7; the D is unclear. The CDR3 is 15 residues long. From germline, CDR1 is MNHEY and CDR2 SMNVEV (reference sequence). The V gene lost 5 bases and the J gene lost 2 bases, with 16 bases spanning the gap. CDR3 nucleotide sequence: TGTGCCAGCAGTCTTCAATCGACGGCTACCTACGAGCAGTACTTC. This encodes CASSLQSTATYEQYF.

This clonotype was picked up many times. The chain employs TRBV5-6 and TRBJ1-2, with TRBD1 as a possible D gene (6 bases). Looked up from germline, CDR1 is SGHDT and CDR2 is YYEEEE. V was trimmed by 4 bases and J by 4 bases, leaving 11 bases between them. The CDR3 covers 13 residues. CDR3 DNA: TGTGCCAGCAGCGGAACAGGGTTCTATGGCTACACCTTC. It translates to CASSGTGFYGYTF.

This clonotype was found many times. The chain links TRBV7-2 to TRBJ1-2, with TRBD1 matching over 8 bases. This CDR3 contains 13 residues. V gave up 1 base and J gave up 9 bases; unmatched junction bases: 4. Germline V gives CDR1 SGHTA, CDR2 FQGNSA. In nucleotides, the CDR3 is TGTGCCAGCAGCTTAGGTCAGGGGGCTAGCTACACCTTC. It specifies CASSLGQGASYTF.

V usage is TRBV7-8 and J usage is TRBJ1-5, with D tentatively TRBD1 (6 bases). Per the germline V gene, CDR1 is SGHVS and CDR2 is FQNEAQ. Deletions cut 4 bases from V and 3 bases from J, with 16 bases between. CDR3 length: 16 amino acids. The CDR3 protein is CASSSPGGAINQPQHF. CDR3 coding DNA: TGTGCCAGCAGCTCCCCTGGGGGGGCGATCAATCAGCCCCAGCATTTT.

The rearrangement joins TRBV20-1 to TRBJ1-3; D remains unclear. V was pared by 3 bases and J by 0 bases, with 9 bases between. The CDR3 spans 14 residues. Per the germline V gene, CDR1 is DFQATT and CDR2 is SNEGSKA (reference sequence). DNA of the CDR3: TGCAGTGCTAGTATCGACAACTCTGGAAACACCATATATTTT. Protein: CSASIDNSGNTIYF.

The chain joins TRBV10-3 to TRBJ2-7; 8 positions match TRBD2. The ends lost 11 bases at V and 5 bases at J; junction bases unmatched: 2. Germline V gene lookup returns CDR1 ENHRY and CDR2 SYGVKD. CDR3 length: 10 residues. The CDR3: CAAGGDEQYF. CDR3 in DNA: TGTGCCGCGGGGGGCGACGAGCAGTACTTC.

The V and J genes are TRBV20-1 and TRBJ2-4, with 8 bases matching TRBD2. V lost 1 base, J lost 7 bases, and 9 bases stayed unmatched. Per the germline V gene, CDR1 is DFQATT and CDR2 is SNEGSKA (reference sequence). This CDR3 has 15 residues. CDR3 sequence (DNA): TGCAGTGCTAGAGCGACTAGCGAGTCAGGGAACATTCAGTACTTC. This encodes CSARATSESGNIQYF.

This clonotype came up a few times. J is TRBJ1-1 and V is TRBV6-5; D is unresolved. With 0 bases removed from V and 6 bases from J, the gap between germline ends came to 11 bases. CDR3 length equals 14 residues. The germline V gene has CDR1 MNHEY and CDR2 SVGAGI. CDR3 nucleotide sequence: TGTGCCAGCAGTTACTCATCATCGGGCGCTGAAGCTTTCTTT. Translation gives CASSYSSSGAEAFF.

The chain carries TRBV27 and TRBJ1-1, with a weak D call TRBD1 (6 bases). The CDR3 consists of 15 residues. Germline lookup yields CDR1 MNHEY and CDR2 SMNVEV (reference sequence). Trimming cost V 4 bases and J 1 base, with 13 bases left between them. CDR3 sequence: CASSYQGMRNTEAFF. CDR3 sequence (DNA): TGTGCCAGCAGTTACCAGGGGATGCGGAACACTGAAGCTTTCTTT.

This clonotype was seen many times. The rearrangement joins TRBV6-1 to TRBJ1-1; weak D call: TRBD1 (6 bases). The germline V gene encodes CDR1 MNHNS and CDR2 SASEGT. This CDR3 region has 15 residues. Trimming removed 10 bases from V and 1 base from J, with 19 bases in between. In DNA, the CDR3 is TGTGCCACCCGAGGGGGGGGCGCGGGGAACACTGAAGCTTTCTTT. Translation gives CATRGGGAGNTEAFF.

V is TRBV20-1 and J is TRBJ1-5; D uncertain. CDR3 size: 14 residues. Per germline, CDR1 DFQATT and CDR2 SNEGSKA (reference sequence). Trimming shortened V by 3 bases and J by 0 bases, and 9 bases separated the two germline ends. CDR3 sequence reads: CSARQSNSNQPQHF. The CDR3 DNA is TGCAGTGCTAGGCAGTCAAATAGCAATCAGCCCCAGCATTTT.

This clonotype has a count of ten or more. The rearrangement links TRBV28 to TRBJ2-7; D unclear. Germline CDR1 reads MDHEN; CDR2 reads SYDVKM. Trimming took off 3 bases at V and 4 bases at J, with 19 bases between the two ends. This CDR3 is built from 16 residues. The CDR3 is CASSFPPLISSYEQYF. The CDR3 DNA sequence: TGTGCCAGCAGTTTTCCCCCCCTCATATCATCATACGAGCAGTACTTC.

CDR3 region: CASSLRTRAGELFF. Written as DNA, the CDR3 is TGTGCCAGCAGTCTGCGGACCCGGGCCGGGGAGCTGTTTTTT. This chain links TRBV28 with TRBJ2-2, with D hard to call. V lost 5 bases, J lost 6 bases, and 13 bases lay in between. Germline V gene lookup returns CDR1 MDHEN and CDR2 SYDVKM. The CDR3 contains 14 residues.

The chain uses TRBV30 and TRBJ2-7, with 7 bases identical to TRBD2. The CDR3 is 15 residues long. J gave up 6 bases and V 3 bases, and 14 bases lay outside the gene matches. Germline V gives CDR1 GTSNPN, CDR2 SVGIG (reference sequence). This CDR3 reads CAWSWVAGERSEQYF. CDR3 DNA: TGTGCCTGGAGCTGGGTCGCGGGAGAAAGGAGCGAGCAGTACTTC.